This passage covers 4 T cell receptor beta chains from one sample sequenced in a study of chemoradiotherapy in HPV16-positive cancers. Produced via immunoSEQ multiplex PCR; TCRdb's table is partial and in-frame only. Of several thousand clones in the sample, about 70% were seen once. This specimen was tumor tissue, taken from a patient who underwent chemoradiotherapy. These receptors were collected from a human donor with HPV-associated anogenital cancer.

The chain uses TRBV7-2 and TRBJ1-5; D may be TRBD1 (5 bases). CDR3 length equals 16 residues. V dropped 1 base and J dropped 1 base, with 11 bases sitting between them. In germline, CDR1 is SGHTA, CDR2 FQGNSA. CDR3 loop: CASSLVGTGSNQPQHF. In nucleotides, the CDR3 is TGTGCCAGCAGCTTAGTCGGGACGGGGAGCAATCAGCCCCAGCATTTT.

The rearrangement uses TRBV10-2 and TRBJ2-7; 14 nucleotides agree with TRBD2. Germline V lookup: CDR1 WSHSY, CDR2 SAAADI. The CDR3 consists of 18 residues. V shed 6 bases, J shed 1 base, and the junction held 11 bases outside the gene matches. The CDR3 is CASSTGLAGGRRSYEQYF. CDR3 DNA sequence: TGCGCCAGCAGCACCGGACTAGCGGGGGGTCGTCGGTCCTACGAGCAGTACTTC.

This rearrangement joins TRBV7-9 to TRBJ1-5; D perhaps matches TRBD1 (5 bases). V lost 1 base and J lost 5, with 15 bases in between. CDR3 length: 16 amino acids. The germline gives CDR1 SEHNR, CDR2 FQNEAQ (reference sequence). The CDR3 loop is CASSLDLGGGDQPQHF. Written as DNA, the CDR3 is TGTGCCAGCAGCTTAGATCTCGGCGGGGGAGATCAGCCCCAGCATTTT.

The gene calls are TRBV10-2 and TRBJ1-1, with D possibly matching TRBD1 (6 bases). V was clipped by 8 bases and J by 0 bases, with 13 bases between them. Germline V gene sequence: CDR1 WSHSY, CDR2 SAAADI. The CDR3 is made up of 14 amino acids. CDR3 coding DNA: TGCGCCAGCTCGGAGGGGGTTTTGAACACTGAAGCTTTCTTT. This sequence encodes CASSEGVLNTEAFF.